These 22 T cell receptor beta chains share one sample of origin, sequenced in a study of HIV-infected children after antiretroviral therapy interruption (dated 2019 in TCRdb). The treatment or condition label, read with the paper, signifies: PENTA 11 planned treatment interruption arm or continuous ART arm. The library was built by means of 3' RACE. The listed sequencing device is Illumina MiSeq. TCR libraries were generated from RNA by a 3' RACE protocol incorporating unique molecular identifiers so that PCR amplification bias could be corrected. Using fastp trimming at Q25 and MiXCR clonotype assembly, TCRdb reanalyzed the public sequencing data and kept in-frame beta chains. Rows are unified per CDR3 protein, each entry keeping the most common DNA and genes. The table for this sample lists over 15,000 distinct CDR3 sequences; roughly 3.4% of them were counted only once. The ten largest make up over 4.5% of the sample.

This specimen consisted of CD45RA+ CD4+ T cells from PBMCs, obtained from a donor given antiretroviral therapy, either interrupted or continuous. The cell subset or site label, read with the paper, signifies: naive CD4+ CD45RA+ CD45RO- T cells. These receptors all stem from a child aged 2-17 years with HIV.

This clonotype was seen many times. This rearrangement joins TRBV28 to TRBJ1-4; D unclear. The CDR3 runs to 15 residues. V was clipped by 5 bases and J by 8 bases, with 18 bases between them. Germline-derived CDR1 and CDR2 are MDHEN and SYDVKM. CDR3 nucleotides: TGTGCCAGCAGTCTCAGCCTTTCGGGGAAAGAAAAACTGTTTTTT. Protein product: CASSLSLSGKEKLFF.

This clonotype is labeled as medium-sized. The rearrangement joins TRBV23-1 to TRBJ1-2; D gene unclear. TRBV23-1 belongs to the ORF category, with a function that is uncertain. This CDR3 is built from 15 residues. V shed 0 bases and J shed 4 bases, with 12 bases lying between them. CDR3 sequence: CASSQSGPKSYGYTF. CDR3 sequence (DNA): TGCGCCAGCAGTCAATCCGGCCCGAAATCCTATGGCTACACCTTC.

This clonotype was found many times. The V gene is TRBV12-3 or TRBV12-4, the J gene TRBJ1-4; no reliable D call. CDR3 size: 15 residues. Trimming shortened V by 3 bases and J by 0 bases, and 8 bases separated the two germline ends. The CDR3 region has the DNA TGTGCCAGCAGTTTCATCACTGCAACTAATGAAAAACTGTTTTTT. This gives the protein CASSFITATNEKLFF.

This clonotype was counted many times. The chain uses TRBV30 and TRBJ1-2, with D unresolved. Germline CDR1 and CDR2: GTSNPN and SVGIG (reference sequence). This CDR3 comprises 12 residues. V was pared by 2 bases and J by 10 bases, with 14 bases between. CDR3 DNA sequence: TGTGCCTGGAGTCTAACAAACTCCGACTACACCTTC. Translation gives CAWSLTNSDYTF.

This clonotype was picked up many times. This chain joins TRBV28 and TRBJ1-3, with D unclear. Germline assignment: CDR1 MDHEN and CDR2 SYDVKM. V shed 6 bases and J shed 0 bases, with 9 bases lying between them. There are 14 residues in the CDR3. CDR3 amino acids: CASSLSSSGNTIYF. Written as DNA, the CDR3 is TGTGCCAGCAGCCTCTCTAGCTCTGGAAACACCATATATTTT.

V and J are TRBV6-1 and TRBJ2-4, with 8 bases identical to TRBD1. CDR1 and CDR2 from the germline V gene are MNHNS and SASEGT. V lost 8 bases to trimming and J lost 5 bases; unmatched junction nucleotides: 5. The CDR3 extends over 13 amino acids. Here the CDR3 reads CASEQGAENIQYF. CDR3 in DNA: TGTGCCAGCGAGCAGGGGGCTGAAAACATTCAGTACTTC.

This clonotype was counted many times. The J gene is TRBJ2-5, the V gene TRBV7-3; 7 nucleotides agree with TRBD1. Germline V gene lookup returns CDR1 SGHTA and CDR2 FQGTGA. The CDR3 is made up of 15 amino acids. V lost 5 bases and J lost 0; bases outside the gene matches: 6. Written as DNA, the CDR3 is TGTGCCAGCAGCCCGGGACAGAATTACCAAGAGACCCAGTACTTC. Amino acid sequence: CASSPGQNYQETQYF.

This clonotype was seen ten or more times. The chain links TRBV5-1 to TRBJ1-1, with D hard to call. Germline CDR1 reads SGHRS; CDR2 reads YFSETQ. The CDR3 length is 16 residues. The V end was cut by 0 bases, the J end by 0 bases, with 12 bases between. The CDR3: CASSLVGFDLNTEAFF. CDR3 nucleotide sequence: TGCGCCAGCAGCTTGGTAGGATTCGACCTGAACACTGAAGCTTTCTTT.

This clonotype is termed medium-sized. The CDR3 nucleotides read TGTGCCAGCAGCCCAGGGGGGGCGAGGGATGAGCAGTTCTTC. The encoded protein is CASSPGGARDEQFF. V usage is TRBV7-2 and J usage is TRBJ2-1; D is tentatively TRBD1 or TRBD2 (7 bases each). Trimming stripped 5 bases from V and 8 bases from J, with 16 bases between. Germline V lookup: CDR1 SGHTA, CDR2 FQGNSA. CDR3 size: 14 residues.

This clonotype was counted at least ten times. The chain uses TRBV5-1 and TRBJ2-3; 7 bases are a match to TRBD1. The CDR3 totals 15 residues. The V gene end was trimmed by 4 bases and the J gene end by 0 bases; junction bases not matched to a gene: 5. CDR1 and CDR2 (germline): SGHRS, YFSETQ. CDR3 protein: CASSPMDRSTDTQYF. CDR3 nucleotide sequence: TGCGCCAGCAGCCCTATGGACAGGAGCACAGATACGCAGTATTTT.

The sample holds many counts of this clonotype. The V and J genes are TRBV7-2 and TRBJ2-3; D is undetermined. The CDR3 has 12 residues. The ends were cut back, 5 bases at V and 6 bases at J, with 9 bases in the middle. The germline CDR1 and CDR2 sequences are SGHTA and FQGNSA. The CDR3: CASSDVTDTQYF. CDR3 sequence (DNA): TGTGCCAGCAGCGACGTGACGGATACGCAGTATTTT. Variable domain in full (rest from reference TRBV7-2 and TRBJ2-3): GAGVSQSPSNKVTEKGKDVELRCDPISGHTALYWYRQSLGQGLEFLIYFQGNSAPDKSGLPSDRFSAERTGGSVSTLTIQRTQQEDSAVYLCASSDVTDTQYFGPGTRLTVL.

There are many counts of this clonotype. V usage is TRBV2 and J usage is TRBJ2-3; D may be TRBD2 (5 bases). In germline, CDR1 is SNHLY, CDR2 FYNNEI. The CDR3 runs 15 residues. V was clipped by 4 bases and J by 3 bases, with 14 bases between them. The CDR3, as DNA: TGTGCCAGCAGTGCTACACCCCCGGGAACAGATACGCAGTATTTT. It codes for CASSATPPGTDTQYF.

By proportion, this clonotype is medium-sized (0.01 to 0.1%). The rearrangement links TRBV18 to TRBJ2-7; the D call may be TRBD1 or TRBD2 (5 bases each). Trimming stripped 3 bases from V and 0 bases from J, with 9 bases between. The germline CDR1 and CDR2 sequences are KGHSH and LQKENI. The CDR3 consists of 14 residues. This CDR3 reads CASSPSGTSYEQYF. The CDR3 DNA is TGTGCCAGCTCACCTTCCGGGACCTCCTACGAGCAGTACTTC.

Judged by abundance, this clonotype is medium-sized (0.01 to 0.1%). V usage is TRBV7-2 and J usage is TRBJ1-1; 11 bases map to TRBD1. CDR1 SGHTA and CDR2 FQGNSA come from the germline V gene. The V segment lost 5 bases and the J segment 1 base; nucleotides outside the gene matches: 6. This CDR3 spans 16 amino acids. This chain's CDR3 is CASSQRDRGWNTEAFF. The CDR3 DNA sequence: TGTGCCAGCAGCCAAAGGGACAGGGGGTGGAACACTGAAGCTTTCTTT.

This clonotype was detected many times. The chain carries TRBV20-1 and TRBJ1-2, with 9 bases aligning to TRBD1. Germline V gives CDR1 DFQATT, CDR2 SNEGSKA (reference sequence). Germline trimming cut 6 bases from V and 6 bases from J; bases unmatched to any gene: 11. CDR3 length: 14 amino acids. CDR3 DNA: TGCAGTGCGATCCTAGACAGGGGGTACAATGGCTACACCTTC. Protein sequence: CSAILDRGYNGYTF.

This clonotype was seen at least ten times. The chain uses TRBV6-1 and TRBJ1-1; the D is unclear. The CDR3 is 13 residues long. Germline lookup yields CDR1 MNHNS and CDR2 SASEGT. Trimming removed 4 bases at V and 3 bases at J, with 9 bases between. For the CDR3, the DNA is TGTGCCAGCAGTGCCAGCCTGGACACTGAAGCTTTCTTT. Encoded protein: CASSASLDTEAFF.

In its sample, this clonotype was seen many times. The chain is built from TRBV20-1 and TRBJ2-7; the match to TRBD1 covers 9 bases. CDR3 length equals 14 residues. With V trimmed by 1 base and J by 0 bases, 1 base remained unmatched. Germline V CDR1 and CDR2: DFQATT, SNEGSKA (reference sequence). The CDR3 nucleotides read TGCAGTGCTAGAGGGGACAGGGTCTCCTACGAGCAGTACTTC. It codes for CSARGDRVSYEQYF.

This clonotype was seen at least ten times. The rearrangement links TRBV29-1 to TRBJ2-6, with D maybe TRBD1 (5 bases). V lost 5 bases and J 3 bases, leaving 11 bases between the germline ends. Germline assignment: CDR1 SQVTM and CDR2 ANQGSEA. The CDR3 contains 14 residues. The CDR3 sequence: CSVPGSSGANVLTF. The DNA of the CDR3 is TGCAGCGTTCCAGGGTCTAGTGGGGCCAACGTCCTGACTTTC.

Relative to its sample, this clonotype is medium-sized. This chain connects TRBV9 to TRBJ2-7, with a weak D call TRBD2 (7 bases). Per germline, CDR1 SGDLS and CDR2 YYNGEE. This CDR3 has 14 amino acids. Trimming took 0 bases from V and 2 from J, leaving 9 bases between them. CDR3 bases: TGTGCCAGCAGCGTAGGGGAGGGGGCCTACGAGCAGTACTTC. It is translated as CASSVGEGAYEQYF.

This clonotype was counted at least ten times. The chain employs TRBV28 and TRBJ1-2; 7 bases are shared with TRBD1. V was clipped by 1 base and J by 0 bases; unmatched bases: 2. CDR1 and CDR2 (germline): MDHEN, SYDVKM. The CDR3 length is 15 residues. CDR3 sequence reads: CASSLSGGPNYGYTF. CDR3 sequence (DNA): TGTGCCAGCAGTTTATCAGGGGGGCCTAACTATGGCTACACCTTC.

This clonotype was recorded many times. The J gene is TRBJ1-1, the V gene TRBV9; D might be TRBD1 (5 bases). Trimming pared 0 bases from V and 4 bases from J, leaving 16 bases between. The CDR3 runs to 16 residues. From germline, CDR1 is SGDLS and CDR2 YYNGEE. CDR3 coding DNA: TGTGCCAGCAGCGTAGGATCGGATAGGGGAGGCACTGAAGCTTTCTTT. Amino acid sequence: CASSVGSDRGGTEAFF.

By its share, this clonotype is medium-sized. This chain joins TRBV5-6 and TRBJ1-5; tentatively, D is TRBD1 (6 bases). CDR1 SGHDT and CDR2 YYEEEE come from the germline V gene. This CDR3 contains 12 residues. Trimming took 1 base from V and 9 from J, leaving 8 bases between them. The CDR3 region has the DNA TGTGCCAGCAGCTTGACAGGGTCGCCCCAGCATTTT. Its translation: CASSLTGSPQHF.